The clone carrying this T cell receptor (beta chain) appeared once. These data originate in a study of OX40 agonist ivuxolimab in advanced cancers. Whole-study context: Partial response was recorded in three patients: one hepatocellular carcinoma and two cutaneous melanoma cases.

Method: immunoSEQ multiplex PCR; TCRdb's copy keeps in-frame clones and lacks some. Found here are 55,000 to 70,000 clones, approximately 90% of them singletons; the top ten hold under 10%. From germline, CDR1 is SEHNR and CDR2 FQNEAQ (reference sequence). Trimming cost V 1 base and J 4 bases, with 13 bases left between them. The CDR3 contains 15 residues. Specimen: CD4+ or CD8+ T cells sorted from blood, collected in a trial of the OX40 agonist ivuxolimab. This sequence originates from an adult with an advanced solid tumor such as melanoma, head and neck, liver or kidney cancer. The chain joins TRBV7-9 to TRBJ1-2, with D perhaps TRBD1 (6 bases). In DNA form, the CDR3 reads TGTGCCAGCAGCTTAGATTCAGGGGAATTCTATGGCTACACCTTC. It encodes CASSLDSGEFYGYTF.